The 25 T cell receptor beta chains in this list originate from one sample, sequenced in a study of control samples from healthy donors and cancer patients. Sequencing was performed with immunoSEQ multiplex PCR; in TCRdb, only in-frame clones are kept and a portion is missing. This repertoire shows roughly 79,000 clones, around four fifths found once; its top ten account for over 13%. Source material: blood. Every receptor here comes from a man aged 50-59 years in good health.

This rearrangement joins TRBV9 to TRBJ1-2; D is ambiguous. V lost 3 bases to trimming and J lost 4 bases, with 19 bases between them. CDR1 is SGDLS, CDR2 YYNGEE, per germline. The CDR3 runs to 16 residues. The CDR3 loop reads CASSDGRGDRTYGYTF. For the CDR3, the DNA is TGTGCCAGCAGCGACGGCCGGGGTGACCGGACCTATGGCTACACCTTC.

The CDR3 loop reads CASSQPGQGAIEAFF. The CDR3 DNA reads TGTGCCAGCAGCCAGCCCGGACAGGGGGCGATTGAAGCTTTCTTT. The chain combines TRBV4-2 with TRBJ1-1; 11 bases align to TRBD1. From germline, CDR1 is LGHNA and CDR2 YNFKEQ. This CDR3 spans 15 amino acids. Germline trimming cut 3 bases from V and 7 bases from J; bases unmatched to any gene: 7.

The chain combines TRBV6-2 or TRBV6-3 with TRBJ1-5; no definite D call. The CDR3 has 18 amino acids. In germline, CDR1 is MNHEY, CDR2 SVGEGT. The V and J ends lost 4 bases and 3 bases respectively, with 22 bases between them. The CDR3 DNA sequence: TGTGCCAGCAGTTCCGTCCCTTACCCGGGGAAGGCCAATCAGCCCCAGCATTTT. Translation gives CASSSVPYPGKANQPQHF.

The V call is TRBV7-7, the J call TRBJ2-7; D perhaps matches TRBD1 (6 bases). From germline, CDR1 is SSHAT and CDR2 FNYEAQ (reference sequence). CDR3 length: 13 amino acids. The V gene lost 0 bases and the J gene lost 6 bases, with 9 bases spanning the gap. The CDR3 DNA sequence: TGTGCCAGCAGCTTAGCGCAGGGGACCGAGCAGTACTTC. Protein: CASSLAQGTEQYF.

The chain uses TRBV5-1 and TRBJ2-5, with 9 bases identical to TRBD1. CDR1 and CDR2 from the germline V gene are SGHRS and YFSETQ. This CDR3 has 16 residues. The V and J ends lost 2 bases and 5 bases, in that order; junction bases with no gene match: 10. The CDR3 nucleotides are TGCGCCAGCAGCTTCATAACAGGGGGCTCTGGTGAGACCCAGTACTTC. Translated: CASSFITGGSGETQYF.

V and J are TRBV9 and TRBJ2-3; the match to TRBD1 covers 8 bases. CDR3 length: 14 amino acids. The germline CDR1 and CDR2 sequences are SGDLS and YYNGEE. The V segment lost 2 bases and the J segment 4 bases; nucleotides outside the gene matches: 3. The CDR3 coding sequence is TGTGCCAGCAGCGTCAACAGGGGGGCAGATACGCAGTATTTT. Residues: CASSVNRGADTQYF.

The genes are TRBV9 and TRBJ2-3, with 9 bases identical to TRBD2. CDR1 is SGDLS, CDR2 YYNGEE, per germline. The CDR3 spans 17 residues. V trimming: 0 bases; J trimming: 4 bases; junction bases outside the gene matches: 9. The CDR3 here is CASSVGGGRVRADTQYF. In DNA form, the CDR3 reads TGTGCCAGCAGCGTAGGTGGCGGGAGGGTAAGAGCAGATACGCAGTATTTT.

In its sample, this clone was seen a few times. This chain links TRBV30 with TRBJ1-1; no clear D. CDR3 size: 16 residues. Trimming removed 0 bases at V and 2 bases at J, with 16 bases between. Germline V gene data show CDR1 as GTSNPN and CDR2 as SVGIG (reference sequence). CDR3 sequence: CAWSVQVSTLNTEAFF. The CDR3 DNA sequence: TGTGCCTGGAGTGTACAAGTGTCTACGCTTAACACTGAAGCTTTCTTT.

This chain links TRBV5-1 with TRBJ2-1; D gene uncertain. Germline CDR1 and CDR2: SGHRS and YFSETQ. The CDR3 consists of 13 residues. Here the CDR3 reads CAASSNPGSEQFF. In DNA, the CDR3 is TGCGCGGCCTCCAGCAACCCCGGGTCTGAGCAGTTCTTC.

In this sample, this clone turned up a few times. The chain employs TRBV4-2 and TRBJ2-3; the D gene is possibly TRBD2 (5 bases). Trimming removed 0 bases from V and 7 bases from J, with 8 bases in between. Looked up from germline, CDR1 is LGHNA and CDR2 is YNFKEQ. The CDR3 is made up of 13 amino acids. CDR3 region: CASSQDVANTQYF. In DNA form, the CDR3 reads TGTGCCAGCAGCCAAGATGTAGCGAATACGCAGTATTTT.

The chain uses TRBV7-2 and TRBJ1-5, with D tentatively TRBD1 (5 bases). Germline CDR1 reads SGHTA; CDR2 reads FQGNSA. The CDR3 is 18 residues long. Trimming cost V 4 bases and J 7 bases, with 26 bases left between them. The CDR3 DNA reads TGTGCCAGCAGCTCCCCGGAAAGGGGACCCTCCCGGGGCCAGCCCCAGCATTTT. This sequence encodes CASSSPERGPSRGQPQHF.

This clone has only one observation. This chain connects TRBV29-1 to TRBJ2-7; tentatively, D is TRBD1 (5 bases). V lost 8 bases to trimming and J lost 2 bases, with 10 bases between them. The germline V gene encodes CDR1 SQVTM and CDR2 ANQGSEA. This CDR3 is 11 amino acids long. DNA of the CDR3: TGCAGCTACAGGAATCCCTACGAGCAGTACTTC. This translates into CSYRNPYEQYF.

This chain uses TRBV4-3 with TRBJ1-4; the D gene is possibly TRBD1 (5 bases). The germline V and J ends were trimmed by 2 bases and 8 bases, with 18 bases remaining between them. This CDR3 has 16 residues. Germline values: CDR1 LGHNA, CDR2 YSLEER. Written as DNA, the CDR3 is TGCGCCAGCAGCCAACTCATCGGGGGAGTAGACGAAAAACTGTTTTTT. As protein: CASSQLIGGVDEKLFF.

The V and J genes are TRBV13 and TRBJ1-1; no firm D call. CDR1 is PRHDT, CDR2 FYEKMQ, per germline (reference sequence). CDR3 length equals 14 residues. Trimming stripped 1 base from V and 1 base from J, with 7 bases between. The DNA of the CDR3 is TGTGCCAGCAGCTTAGCCAGGACGAACACTGAAGCTTTCTTT. Translation gives CASSLARTNTEAFF.

This clone was seen just once. The J gene is TRBJ1-1, the V gene TRBV28; D is perhaps TRBD1 (6 bases). CDR3 length equals 14 residues. The V gene lost 3 bases and the J gene lost 4 bases, with 12 bases spanning the gap. Germline CDR1 is MDHEN and CDR2 is SYDVKM. The CDR3 bases are TGTGCCAGCAGTTTCAGCAGGGGTGGCACTGAAGCTTTCTTT. Its protein is CASSFSRGGTEAFF.

The rearrangement joins TRBV28 to TRBJ1-2; 9 nucleotides match TRBD1. J was trimmed by 2 bases and V by 3 bases; bases with no gene match: 1. CDR1 and CDR2 (germline): MDHEN, SYDVKM. The CDR3 contains 14 residues. The CDR3 region has the DNA TGTGCCAGCAGTTTCGGACAGGGGAACTATGGCTACACCTTC. It codes for CASSFGQGNYGYTF.

The J gene is TRBJ2-1, the V gene TRBV9, with D possibly matching TRBD2 (5 bases). CDR3 length equals 13 residues. With 0 bases removed from V and 7 bases from J, the gap between germline ends came to 8 bases. Germline-derived CDR1 and CDR2 are SGDLS and YYNGEE. The CDR3: CASSVAAGNEQFF. The CDR3 DNA is TGTGCCAGCAGCGTAGCTGCGGGTAATGAGCAGTTCTTC.

The rearrangement links TRBV27 to TRBJ2-2; 7 nucleotides match TRBD2. The germline CDR1 and CDR2 sequences are MNHEY and SMNVEV (reference sequence). The CDR3 covers 15 residues. V trimming: 5 bases; J trimming: 7 bases; junction bases outside the gene matches: 10. This chain's CDR3 is CASSVTRSGGGELFF. The CDR3, as DNA: TGTGCCAGCAGTGTGACACGATCGGGGGGCGGGGAGCTGTTTTTT.

The V call is TRBV30, the J call TRBJ1-3; D is unclear. V was trimmed by 4 bases and J by 1 base, leaving 5 bases between them. The CDR3 runs 12 residues. Germline CDR1 GTSNPN, CDR2 SVGIG (reference sequence). The CDR3 region is CAWKKSGNTIYF. Written as DNA, the CDR3 is TGTGCCTGGAAGAAGTCTGGAAACACCATATATTTT.

The chain uses TRBV11-2 and TRBJ2-7; the match to TRBD1 covers 9 bases. This CDR3 contains 15 residues. Germline values: CDR1 SGHAT, CDR2 FQNNGV. V lost 5 bases, J lost 6 bases, and 11 bases stayed unmatched. The CDR3: CASSPTGTGNSEQYF. The CDR3 DNA is TGTGCCAGCAGCCCAACCGGGACAGGGAACAGCGAGCAGTACTTC.

The chain links TRBV12-3 or TRBV12-4 to TRBJ1-1; the match to TRBD1 covers 7 bases. The J segment lost 6 bases and the V segment lost 5 bases, leaving 6 bases of the junction unmatched. This CDR3 region has 13 residues. The CDR3 bases are TGTGCCAGCAGTCCCGGACAGGTCTCTGAAGCTTTCTTT. Protein product: CASSPGQVSEAFF.

The rearrangement uses TRBV6-5 and TRBJ2-1; D might be TRBD1 (7 bases). The germline CDR1 and CDR2 sequences are MNHEY and SVGAGI. The V end was cut by 0 bases, the J end by 15 bases, with 12 bases between. The CDR3 is 12 residues long. The CDR3 reads CASSYSTGRLFF. CDR3 bases: TGTGCCAGCAGTTACTCGACAGGGAGGCTGTTCTTC.

The V call is TRBV9, the J call TRBJ2-5, with D tentatively TRBD1 or TRBD2 (6 bases each). V was trimmed by 2 bases and J by 7 bases, leaving 21 bases between them. The CDR3 has 16 amino acids. Germline V gives CDR1 SGDLS, CDR2 YYNGEE. CDR3 DNA sequence: TGTGCCAGCAGCGTGGGAGGCGGACAGAATGGAGGGACCCAGTACTTC. Translated, it gives CASSVGGGQNGGTQYF.

The CDR3 DNA reads as TGTGCCATCAAGGGACCGCTCAACAATGAGCAGTTCTTC. As protein: CAIKGPLNNEQFF. V is TRBV10-3 and J is TRBJ2-1, with D tentatively TRBD1 or TRBD2 (5 bases each). Germline V lookup: CDR1 ENHRY, CDR2 SYGVKD. V was cut by 7 bases and J by 5 bases, with 12 bases left in between. This CDR3 has 13 residues.

V usage is TRBV12-2 and J usage is TRBJ2-5; the table assigns TRBD2, which was not confirmed against the DNA. TRBV12-2 is classified as a pseudogene. The CDR3 spans 13 residues. As DNA, the CDR3 is TGTGCAAGTCGGGGCGGGAGGGTTAAGACCCAGTACTTC. Its translation is CASRGGRVKTQYF.